These 22 T cell receptor beta chains originate from one sample sequenced in a study of blood T cell repertoires in COVID-19. Sequencing used immunoSEQ multiplex PCR; TCRdb keeps in-frame clones, though not all of them. This table holds roughly 250,000 clones, around 86% found once. Sequencing was carried out using peripheral blood. These receptors were collected from a woman aged 55-75 years with active or convalescent COVID-19.

This clone was counted a single time. The genes are TRBV3-1 (or the pseudogene TRBV3-2) and TRBJ2-7, with unresolved D. This CDR3 region has 14 residues. The germline CDR1 and CDR2 sequences are LGHDT and YNNKEL (reference sequence). The V end was cut by 1 base, the J end by 2 bases, with 9 bases between. CDR3 loop: CASSQGGNPYEQYF. The CDR3, as DNA: TGTGCCAGCAGCCAAGGCGGAAACCCCTACGAGCAGTACTTC.

This clone was detected a few times. The chain joins TRBV5-1 to TRBJ2-7; 10 nucleotides agree with TRBD1. Germline V gene lookup returns CDR1 SGHRS and CDR2 YFSETQ. V gave up 4 bases and J gave up 2 bases; unmatched junction bases: 6. The CDR3 is made up of 15 amino acids. As DNA, the CDR3 is TGCGCCAGCAGCGGCCGGACAGGGGGTGCCTACGAGCAGTACTTC. This translates into CASSGRTGGAYEQYF.

The V gene is TRBV7-3, the J gene TRBJ2-3, with 8 positions matching TRBD2. This CDR3 contains 16 residues. V lost 5 bases, J lost 4 bases, and 11 bases stayed unmatched. Germline CDR1 and CDR2: SGHTA and FQGTGA. The CDR3, as DNA: TGTGCCAGCAGCCCTCTCTCGGGGGGGCGCGCAGATACGCAGTATTTT. Amino acids: CASSPLSGGRADTQYF.

The chain is built from TRBV9 and TRBJ2-2, with a possible D match to TRBD2 (5 bases). V dropped 3 bases and J dropped 8 bases, with 8 bases sitting between them. This CDR3 comprises 12 residues. In germline, CDR1 is SGDLS, CDR2 YYNGEE. CDR3 loop: CASSGAAGELFF. CDR3 DNA: TGTGCCAGCAGCGGAGCGGCTGGGGAGCTGTTTTTT.

The genes are TRBV5-1 and TRBJ1-6; the match to TRBD1 covers 7 bases. The CDR3 extends over 14 amino acids. Germline trimming cut 9 bases from V and 3 bases from J; bases unmatched to any gene: 6. In germline, CDR1 is SGHRS, CDR2 YFSETQ. The CDR3 DNA reads TGCGCCACCAGGAGGGACAGCTATAATTCACCCCTCCACTTT. Protein: CATRRDSYNSPLHF. Combining the CDR3 with reference TRBV5-1 and TRBJ1-6 gives the whole variable domain KAGVTQTPRYLIKTRGQQVTLSCSPISGHRSVSWYQQTPGQGLQFLFEYFSETQRNKGNFPGRFSGRQFSNSRSEMNVSTLELGDSALYLCATRRDSYNSPLHFGNGTRLTVT.

J is TRBJ1-2 and V is TRBV19, with 10 nucleotides matching TRBD1. Germline lookup yields CDR1 LNHDA and CDR2 SQIVND (reference sequence). The CDR3 runs 15 residues. Germline trimming cut 6 bases from V and 2 bases from J; bases unmatched to any gene: 6. In nucleotides, the CDR3 is TGTGCCAGTAGAACGGGGGGACAGGGGAACTATGGCTACACCTTC. Translation gives CASRTGGQGNYGYTF.

The chain combines TRBV7-6 with TRBJ1-2, with D unresolved. Trimming pared 5 bases from V and 8 bases from J, leaving 9 bases between. This CDR3 has 11 amino acids. Germline V gene sequence: CDR1 SGHVS, CDR2 FNYEAQ. The CDR3, as DNA: TGTGCCAGCAGCCGCCAGGCGGGCTACACCTTC. Residues: CASSRQAGYTF.

The table lists this clone with a few counts. The CDR3 loop reads CASSEAVQVSNQPQHF. CDR3 DNA sequence: TGTGCCAGCAGTGAAGCCGTCCAGGTTAGCAATCAGCCCCAGCATTTT. V gene TRBV6-1 combines with J gene TRBJ1-5; unclear D gene. The CDR3 sequence is 16 residues long. Germline CDR1 and CDR2: MNHNS and SASEGT. V was pared by 0 bases and J by 0 bases, with 9 bases between.

The chain recombines TRBV19 with TRBJ1-4, with D hard to call. Per germline, CDR1 LNHDA and CDR2 SQIVND (reference sequence). The CDR3 length is 14 residues. Trimming stripped 5 bases from V and 0 bases from J, with 7 bases between. CDR3 coding DNA: TGTGCCAGTAGTTTGTCAGCAACTAATGAAAAACTGTTTTTT. Translation: CASSLSATNEKLFF.

The rearrangement joins TRBV7-8 to TRBJ1-5, with D uncertain. CDR3 length equals 15 residues. The germline V gene has CDR1 SGHVS and CDR2 FQNEAQ. Trimming removed 1 base at V and 1 base at J, with 8 bases between. CDR3 nucleotides: TGTGCCAGCAGCTTAGTGGCGGGAAGCAATCAGCCCCAGCATTTT. It specifies CASSLVAGSNQPQHF. Together with reference TRBV7-8 and TRBJ1-5, the CDR3 gives the full variable domain: GAGVSQSPRYKVAKRGQDVALRCDPISGHVSLFWYQQALGQGPEFLTYFQNEAQLDKSGLPSDRFFAERPEGSVSTLKIQRTQQEDSAVYLCASSLVAGSNQPQHFGDGTRLSIL.

With regard to this clone: The conserved phenylalanine or tryptophan normally closing the CDR3 is absent here, so this likely arose from a read error. No DNA is shown, since the ends of the CDR3 on it are uncertain; the CDR3 is the one TCRdb lists. This chain joins TRBV2 and TRBJ1-4; no DNA check was done on the table's D call, TRBD1. CDR1 is SNHLY, CDR2 FYNNEI, per germline. The CDR3 adds up to 15 amino acids, both ends counted. The CDR3 spells CASSEGGQGLRVFVE.

The V and J genes are TRBV9 and TRBJ2-3; D is uncertain. The germline V gene has CDR1 SGDLS and CDR2 YYNGEE. V was trimmed by 0 bases and J by 5 bases, leaving 13 bases between them. This CDR3 is 15 amino acids long. The CDR3 here is CASSVGALPGDTQYF. For the CDR3, the DNA is TGTGCCAGCAGCGTAGGAGCCCTCCCCGGAGATACGCAGTATTTT.

V usage is TRBV28 and J usage is TRBJ1-2, with no clear D. Germline V gene lookup returns CDR1 MDHEN and CDR2 SYDVKM. The ends were cut back, 4 bases at V and 8 bases at J, with 29 bases in the middle. The CDR3 consists of 18 residues. The CDR3 region has the DNA TGTGCCAGCAGTTCTTATCTAACCCACCAGGTGATGGTTGGGGGCTACACCTTC. Translation gives CASSSYLTHQVMVGGYTF.

The sample holds many counts of this clone. The chain recombines TRBV7-6 with TRBJ2-7; 8 bases map to TRBD1. The CDR3 contains 18 residues. Losses at the gene ends were 1 base for V and 0 bases for J; bases not matched to a gene: 11. Germline V CDR1 and CDR2: SGHVS, FNYEAQ. CDR3 sequence (DNA): TGTGCCAGCAGCTTAGTAGCCCCCCGGACAGGGAGCTCCTACGAGCAGTACTTC. It specifies CASSLVAPRTGSSYEQYF.

V usage is TRBV12-3 or TRBV12-4 and J usage is TRBJ2-7; no definite D call. The CDR3 is 12 residues long. Trimming stripped 5 bases from V and 4 bases from J, with 9 bases between. The CDR3: CASSTQAYEQYF. The CDR3 nucleotides are TGTGCCAGCAGTACTCAGGCTTACGAGCAGTACTTC.

This clone was observed a few times. This specimen includes other DNA sequences encoding the same CDR3. The chain has TRBV6-5 and TRBJ1-4; possible D gene TRBD1, 6 bases. Per the germline V gene, CDR1 is MNHEY and CDR2 is SVGAGI. Trimming removed 3 bases at V and 5 bases at J, with 13 bases between. The CDR3 is made up of 15 amino acids. In DNA form, the CDR3 reads TGTGCCAGCAGTTATACGACAGGAACCAATGAAAAACTGTTTTTT. It specifies CASSYTTGTNEKLFF.

The chain combines TRBV4-1 with TRBJ1-6; 8 bases are a match to TRBD1. The CDR3 contains 17 residues. Trimming at V came to 0 bases and at J to 1 base, leaving 2 bases not matched to a gene. The germline V gene encodes CDR1 MGHRA and CDR2 YSYEKL. CDR3 sequence: CASSQDRQGSYNSPLHF. CDR3 bases: TGCGCCAGCAGCCAAGACCGACAGGGGTCCTATAATTCACCCCTCCACTTT.

The chain is built from TRBV7-9 and TRBJ1-6; no firm D call. Germline CDR1 and CDR2: SEHNR and FQNEAQ (reference sequence). CDR3 length: 15 amino acids. Deletions cut 1 base from V and 5 bases from J, with 9 bases between. CDR3 residues: CASSLGEVNNSPLHF. The DNA for the CDR3 is TGTGCCAGCAGCTTAGGGGAGGTGAATAATTCACCCCTCCACTTT.

The chain is built from TRBV5-4 and TRBJ2-7; TRBD2 matches 8 bases. Germline assignment: CDR1 SGHNT and CDR2 YYREEE (reference sequence). The CDR3 runs to 18 residues. The trim removed 4 bases at V and 0 bases at J, leaving 15 bases unmatched. CDR3: CASSSLAGGPLTSYEQYF. In nucleotides, the CDR3 is TGTGCCAGCAGCAGTCTGGCGGGGGGCCCCCTGACCTCCTACGAGCAGTACTTC.

This chain joins TRBV10-3 and TRBJ1-4, with D hard to call. The CDR3 is made up of 14 amino acids. The V gene lost 3 bases and the J gene lost 6 bases, with 11 bases spanning the gap. Germline CDR1 reads ENHRY; CDR2 reads SYGVKD. CDR3 DNA: TGTGCCATCAGTGAAGGTGGGCTGGATGAAAAACTGTTTTTT. Amino acids: CAISEGGLDEKLFF.

V is TRBV3-1 (or the pseudogene TRBV3-2) and J is TRBJ2-3; D remains unclear. The length of the CDR3 is 12 residues. V was cut by 4 bases and J by 12 bases, with 14 bases left in between. Germline assignment: CDR1 LGHDT and CDR2 YNNKEL (reference sequence). CDR3 nucleotides: TGTGCCAGCAGCCCAAGTCGACTCTACCAGTATTTT. Translation gives CASSPSRLYQYF.

The chain has TRBV6-2 or TRBV6-3 and TRBJ2-7, with TRBD1 matching 8 bases. V trimming: 2 bases; J trimming: 0 bases; junction bases outside the gene matches: 6. Germline CDR1 is MNHEY and CDR2 is SVGEGT. This CDR3 has 16 residues. The CDR3 region has the DNA TGTGCCAGCAGTTACCCGCCCGGACAGGGCTCCTACGAGCAGTACTTC. It specifies CASSYPPGQGSYEQYF.